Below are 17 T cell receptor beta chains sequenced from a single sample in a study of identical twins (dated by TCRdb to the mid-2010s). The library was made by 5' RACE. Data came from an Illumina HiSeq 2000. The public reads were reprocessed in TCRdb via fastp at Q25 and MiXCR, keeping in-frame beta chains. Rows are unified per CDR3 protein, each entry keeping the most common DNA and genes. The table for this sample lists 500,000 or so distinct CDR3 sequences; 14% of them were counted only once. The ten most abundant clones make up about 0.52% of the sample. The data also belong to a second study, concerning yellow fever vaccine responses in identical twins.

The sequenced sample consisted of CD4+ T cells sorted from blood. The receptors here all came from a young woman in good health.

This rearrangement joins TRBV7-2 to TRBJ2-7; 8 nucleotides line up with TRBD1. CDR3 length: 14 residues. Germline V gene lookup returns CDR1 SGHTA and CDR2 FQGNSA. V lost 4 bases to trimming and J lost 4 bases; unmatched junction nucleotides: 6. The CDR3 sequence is CASSYPRQGYEQYF. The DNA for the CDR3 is TGTGCCAGCAGCTATCCGAGACAGGGGTACGAGCAGTACTTC.

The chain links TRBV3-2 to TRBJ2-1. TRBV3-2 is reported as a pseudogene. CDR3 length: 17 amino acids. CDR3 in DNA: TGTGCCACCAGCCAGGAGTTGCCTTGCGGCTCTTACAATGAGCAGTTCTTC. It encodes CATSQELPCGSYNEQFF.

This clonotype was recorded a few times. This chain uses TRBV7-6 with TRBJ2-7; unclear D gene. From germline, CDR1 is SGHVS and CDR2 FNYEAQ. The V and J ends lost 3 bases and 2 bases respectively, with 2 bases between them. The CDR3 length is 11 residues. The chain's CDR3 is CASSLPYEQYF. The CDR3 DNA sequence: TGTGCCAGCAGCTTGCCCTACGAGCAGTACTTC.

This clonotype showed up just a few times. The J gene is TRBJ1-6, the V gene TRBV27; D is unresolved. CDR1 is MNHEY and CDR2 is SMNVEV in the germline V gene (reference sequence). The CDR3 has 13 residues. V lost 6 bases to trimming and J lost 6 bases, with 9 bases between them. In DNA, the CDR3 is TGTGCCAGCAGGGTTAGTTTTAATTCACCCCTCCACTTT. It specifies CASRVSFNSPLHF.

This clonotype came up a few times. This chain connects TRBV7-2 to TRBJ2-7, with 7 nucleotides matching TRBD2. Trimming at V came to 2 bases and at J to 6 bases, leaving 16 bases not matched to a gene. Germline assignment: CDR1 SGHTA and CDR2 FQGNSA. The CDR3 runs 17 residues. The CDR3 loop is CASSLRGGANPPTEQYF. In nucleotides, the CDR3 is TGTGCCAGCAGCTTACGGGGAGGGGCGAACCCACCAACCGAGCAGTACTTC.

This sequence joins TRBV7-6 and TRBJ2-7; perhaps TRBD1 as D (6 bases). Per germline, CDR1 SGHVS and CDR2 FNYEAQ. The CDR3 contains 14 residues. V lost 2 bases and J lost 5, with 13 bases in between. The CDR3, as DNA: TGTGCCAGCAGCTTAAGTTTACAGGGCGACGAGCAGTACTTC. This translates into CASSLSLQGDEQYF.

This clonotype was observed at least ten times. The CDR3 region is CASSQVASQAVYEQYF. Written as DNA, the CDR3 is TGCGCCAGCAGCCAAGTTGCGAGCCAAGCTGTATACGAGCAGTACTTC. This chain uses TRBV4-1 with TRBJ2-7, with D hard to call. Trimming pared 1 base from V and 4 bases from J, leaving 17 bases between. Germline V gene lookup returns CDR1 MGHRA and CDR2 YSYEKL. This CDR3 spans 16 amino acids.

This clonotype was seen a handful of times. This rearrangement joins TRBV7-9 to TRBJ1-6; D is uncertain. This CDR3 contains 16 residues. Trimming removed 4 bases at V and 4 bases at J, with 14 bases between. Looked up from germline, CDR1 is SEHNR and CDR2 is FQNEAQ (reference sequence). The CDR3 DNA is TGTGCCAGCAGCTCCAGGACTCTGGCTTATAATTCACCCCTCCACTTT. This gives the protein CASSSRTLAYNSPLHF.

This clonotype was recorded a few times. CDR3 region: CASSSTNTIYF. The CDR3 coding sequence is TGTGCCAGCAGTTCAACTAACACCATATATTTT. The chain recombines TRBV12-3 or TRBV12-4 with TRBJ1-3; no reliable D call. The CDR3 sequence is 11 residues long. The V end was cut by 4 bases, the J end by 7 bases, with 5 bases between.

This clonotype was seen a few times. CDR3 DNA sequence: TGCAGTGCCCCCGGGACCGGGGAAACTGAAGCTTTCTTT. It is translated as CSAPGTGETEAFF. The J gene is TRBJ1-1, the V gene TRBV20-1, with D tentatively TRBD1 (5 bases). The CDR3 has 13 amino acids. Trimming removed 6 bases at V and 5 bases at J, with 16 bases between. Germline V lookup: CDR1 DFQATT, CDR2 SNEGSKA (reference sequence).

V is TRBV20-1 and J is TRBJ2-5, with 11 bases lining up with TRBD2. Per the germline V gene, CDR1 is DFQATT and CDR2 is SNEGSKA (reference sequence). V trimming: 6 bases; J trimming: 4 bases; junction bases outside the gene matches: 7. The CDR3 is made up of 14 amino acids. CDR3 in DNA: TGCAGTGCAATTAGCGGGGGGGCCCGAGAGACCCAGTACTTC. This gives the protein CSAISGGARETQYF.

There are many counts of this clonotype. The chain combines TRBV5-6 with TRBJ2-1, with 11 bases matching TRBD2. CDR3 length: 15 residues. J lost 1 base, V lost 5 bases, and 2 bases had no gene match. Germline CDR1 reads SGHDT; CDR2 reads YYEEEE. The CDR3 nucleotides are TGTGCCAGCAGGATAGCGGGGGGGTCCTACAATGAGCAGTTCTTC. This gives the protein CASRIAGGSYNEQFF. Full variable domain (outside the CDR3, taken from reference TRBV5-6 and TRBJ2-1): DAGVTQSPTHLIKTRGQQVTLRCSPKSGHDTVSWYQQALGQGPQFIFQYYEEEERQRGNFPDRFSGHQFPNYSSELNVNALLLGDSALYLCASRIAGGSYNEQFFGPGTRLTVL.

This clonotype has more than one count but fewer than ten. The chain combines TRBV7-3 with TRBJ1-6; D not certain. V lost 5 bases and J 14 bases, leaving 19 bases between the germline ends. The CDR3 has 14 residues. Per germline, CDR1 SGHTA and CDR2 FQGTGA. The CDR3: CASSHGWEGYALHF. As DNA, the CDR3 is TGTGCCAGCAGCCACGGCTGGGAGGGTTATGCCCTCCACTTT.

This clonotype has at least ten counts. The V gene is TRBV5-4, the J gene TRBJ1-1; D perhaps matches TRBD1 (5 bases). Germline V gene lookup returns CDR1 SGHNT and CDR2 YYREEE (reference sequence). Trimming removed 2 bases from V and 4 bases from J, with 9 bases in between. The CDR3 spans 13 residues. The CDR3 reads CASSFKGFTEAFF. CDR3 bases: TGTGCCAGCAGCTTCAAGGGGTTCACTGAAGCTTTCTTT.

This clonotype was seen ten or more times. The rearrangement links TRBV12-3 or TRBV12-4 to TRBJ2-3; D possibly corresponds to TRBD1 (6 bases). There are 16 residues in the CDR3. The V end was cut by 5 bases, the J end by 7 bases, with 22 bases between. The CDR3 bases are TGTGCCAGCAGTCCTAGGGTGGGGACACCCTCCCATACGCAGTATTTT. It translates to CASSPRVGTPSHTQYF.

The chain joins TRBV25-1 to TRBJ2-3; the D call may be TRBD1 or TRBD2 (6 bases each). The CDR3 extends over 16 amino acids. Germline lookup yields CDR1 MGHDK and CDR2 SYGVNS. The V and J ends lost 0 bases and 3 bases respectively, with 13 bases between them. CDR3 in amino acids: CASSEYAGQRTDTQYF. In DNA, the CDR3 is TGTGCCAGCAGTGAATATGCGGGACAAAGGACAGATACGCAGTATTTT.

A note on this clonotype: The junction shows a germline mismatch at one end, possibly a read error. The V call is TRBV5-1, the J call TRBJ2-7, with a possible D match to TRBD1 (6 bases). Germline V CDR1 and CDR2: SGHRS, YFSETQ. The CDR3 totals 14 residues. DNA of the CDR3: TGCGCCAGCAGGTTGGGGGCAGGGGACCACGAGCAGTACTTC. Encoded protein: CASRLGAGDHEQYF.